The clone carrying this T cell receptor (beta chain) was counted ten times or more. The antigen is undetermined. This specimen comes from a study of T-cell reconstitution after alpha-beta-depleted transplantation in children. Study outcomes and limitations: Hyperexpanded clones declined; after one year, newly produced T cells mostly supplied diversity. Several hundred expanded graft clones reportedly were the source of alpha-beta T cells about two months after transplant. Some patients' high day-60 TCRbeta diversity was traced to surviving recipient T cells and thymic progenitors.

Molecular barcoding with unique molecular identifiers was used for the TCRbeta library. TCRdb independently ran MiXCR on the PCR reads; one entry per CDR3 protein. This repertoire shows 65,000 to 90,000 distinct CDR3 sequences, roughly a tenth found once; its top ten account for over 10%. The sequence was obtained from a boy aged 5-17 years with acute myeloid leukemia, due to receive a stem cell transplant. The material sequenced was PBMCs, taken before TCRalphabeta/CD19-depleted stem cell transplant.

This CDR3 is CSTDRGGSYEQYF. CDR3 sequence (DNA): TGCAGTACGGACAGGGGGGGCTCCTACGAGCAGTACTTC. The chain is built from TRBV20-1 and TRBJ2-7; 10 bases match TRBD1. CDR1 is DFQATT, CDR2 SNEGSKA, per germline (reference sequence). The CDR3 sequence is 13 residues long. V was clipped by 8 bases and J by 0 bases; unmatched bases: 4.